This TCR beta chain was identified in a study of T-cell memory formation after mild COVID-19. Regarding the study as a whole: Clones shrinking from day 15 to 85 showed even CD4/CD8 mixes; later expanders tilted CD4+.

Germline lookup yields CDR1 MNHNS and CDR2 SASEGT. The CDR3 runs 13 residues. The V gene lost 6 bases and the J gene lost 2 bases, with 11 bases spanning the gap. This clonotype has only a few counts. Its specificity is not known. MiXCR, run by TCRdb on the 5' RACE reads, gives a single entry per CDR3 protein. This table holds about half a million distinct CDR3 sequences, about 20% found once. The sequenced sample consisted of PBMCs or a T cell subset sorted from them (not recorded which). The source is an adult woman who had mild COVID-19 (a few samples of this study predate the infection). Cell type and time point are not known. The chain recombines TRBV6-1 with TRBJ2-7; tentative D call: TRBD2 (6 bases). Written as DNA, the CDR3 is TGTGCCAGCAGACCCCGGGGGACCTACGAGCAGTACTTC. Its translation is CASRPRGTYEQYF.